This TCR beta chain was sequenced in a study of cytotoxic CD8 clonotypes in ibrutinib-treated CLL. Repertoires were generated with immunoSEQ multiplex PCR, while TCRdb's copy carries only in-frame clones and drops some. This sample has hundreds of thousands of clones, with roughly two thirds found just once. Looked up from germline, CDR1 is MGHDK and CDR2 is SYGVNS. V was shortened by 4 bases and J by 4 bases, with 16 bases between the two germline ends. The CDR3 length is 15 residues. The receptor was isolated from a human donor with chronic lymphocytic leukemia. The V call is TRBV25-1, the J call TRBJ2-5; the D is unclear. Sample: PBMCs, taken after 36 months of ibrutinib treatment. CDR3 in amino acids: CASSGTGPGRETQYF. The CDR3 coding sequence is TGTGCCAGCAGTGGAACGGGCCCCGGGCGAGAGACCCAGTACTTC.